This T cell receptor beta chain was found in a study of T cell responses to AZD1222 COVID-19 vaccine. This clone was seen only once. This CDR3 is built from 15 residues. CDR1 is SGDLS, CDR2 YYNGEE, per germline. Losses at the gene ends were 0 bases for V and 4 bases for J; bases not matched to a gene: 6. Profiling relied on immunoSEQ multiplex PCR, and the TCRdb table lists in-frame clones only, not all of them. The sample yields some 120,000 clones, over 75% seen once. The TCR comes from an adult in good health. J is TRBJ1-2 and V is TRBV9; 7 nucleotides agree with TRBD1. The sample consisted of peripheral blood, taken on day 0 of AZD1222 vaccination. CDR3 DNA: TGTGCCAGCAGCGTAGCCCGACAGGGAGCCTATGGCTACACCTTC. Protein sequence: CASSVARQGAYGYTF.